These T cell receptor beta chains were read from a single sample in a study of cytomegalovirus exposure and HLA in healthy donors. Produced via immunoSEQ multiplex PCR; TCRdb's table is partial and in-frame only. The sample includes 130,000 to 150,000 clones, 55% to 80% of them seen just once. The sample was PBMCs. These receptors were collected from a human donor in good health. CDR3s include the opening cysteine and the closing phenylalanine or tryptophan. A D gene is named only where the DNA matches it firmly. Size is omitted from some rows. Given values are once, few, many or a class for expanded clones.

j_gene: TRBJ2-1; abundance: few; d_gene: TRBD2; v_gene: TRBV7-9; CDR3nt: TGTGCCAGCAGCTTACCCGGGACTAGCGAATACAATGAGCAGTTCTTC; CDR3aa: CASSLPGTSEYNEQFF
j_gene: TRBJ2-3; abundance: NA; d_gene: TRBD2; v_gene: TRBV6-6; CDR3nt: TGTGCCAGCAGCTATAGCGGGGGTAGCACAGATACGCAGTATTTT; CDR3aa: CASSYSGGSTDTQYF
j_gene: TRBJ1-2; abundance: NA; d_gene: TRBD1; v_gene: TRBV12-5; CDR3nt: TGTGCTAGTGGTTTAGGCCAGGGGGCTGGATATGGCTACACCTTC; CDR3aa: CASGLGQGAGYGYTF
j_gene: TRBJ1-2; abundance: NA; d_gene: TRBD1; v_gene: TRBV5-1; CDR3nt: TGCGCCAGCAGCTTGGAGGCAGGGGGGATTTATGGCTACACCTTC; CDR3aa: CASSLEAGGIYGYTF
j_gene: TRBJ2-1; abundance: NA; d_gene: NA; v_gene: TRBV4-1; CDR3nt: TGCGCCAGCAGCCAAGAATTTATCGTGCCTAGCCCGAAGGATAATGAGCAGTTCTTC; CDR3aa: CASSQEFIVPSPKDNEQFF
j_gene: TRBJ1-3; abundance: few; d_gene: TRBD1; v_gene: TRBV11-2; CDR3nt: TGTGCCAGCAGCTCCCAGACAGGGCACTCTGGAAACACCATATATTTT; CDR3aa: CASSSQTGHSGNTIYF
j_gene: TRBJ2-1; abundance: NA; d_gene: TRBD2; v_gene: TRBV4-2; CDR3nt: TGTGCCGGCAGCCAACCTGGGACTAGCGGGGGGGTGTCGGGGCAGTTCTTC; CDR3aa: CAGSQPGTSGGVSGQFF
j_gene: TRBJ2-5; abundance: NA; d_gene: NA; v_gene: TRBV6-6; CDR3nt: TGTGCCAGCAGTTATAGGGTGAGGGAAGAGACCCAGTACTTC; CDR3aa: CASSYRVREETQYF
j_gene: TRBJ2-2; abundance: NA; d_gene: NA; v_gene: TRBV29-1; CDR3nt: TGCAGCGTTTTACTAGCGAACACCGGGGAGCTGTTTTTT; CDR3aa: CSVLLANTGELFF
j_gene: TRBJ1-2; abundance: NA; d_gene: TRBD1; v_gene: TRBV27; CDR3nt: TGTGCCAGCAGCCGCGACAGGGTCTATGGCTACACCTTC; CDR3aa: CASSRDRVYGYTF
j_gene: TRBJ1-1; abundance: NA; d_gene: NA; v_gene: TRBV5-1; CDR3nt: TGCGCCAGCAGTAGCAGTATGAACACTGAAGCTTTCTTT; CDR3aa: CASSSSMNTEAFF
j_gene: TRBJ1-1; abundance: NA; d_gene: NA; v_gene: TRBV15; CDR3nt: TGTGCCACCGGTAAAGGGGATCGTCTTGACACTGAAGCTTTCTTT; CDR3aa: CATGKGDRLDTEAFF
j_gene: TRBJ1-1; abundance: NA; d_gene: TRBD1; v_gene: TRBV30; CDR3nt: TGTGCCTGGAATCACAGGGGAAACACTGAAGCTTTCTTT; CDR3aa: CAWNHRGNTEAFF
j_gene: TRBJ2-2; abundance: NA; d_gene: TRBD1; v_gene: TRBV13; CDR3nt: TGTGCCAGCAGACCCGGGACAGTCATGAACACCGGGGAGCTGTTTTTT; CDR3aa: CASRPGTVMNTGELFF
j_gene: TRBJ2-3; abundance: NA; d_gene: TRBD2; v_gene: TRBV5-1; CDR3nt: TGCGCCAGCAGCTTGTATGTAGCGGGAAGCACAGATACGCAGTATTTT; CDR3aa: CASSLYVAGSTDTQYF
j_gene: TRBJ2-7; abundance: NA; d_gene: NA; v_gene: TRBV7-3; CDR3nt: TGTGCCAGCAGCTTAGGCTCCCACTCCTACGAGCAGTACTTC; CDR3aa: CASSLGSHSYEQYF
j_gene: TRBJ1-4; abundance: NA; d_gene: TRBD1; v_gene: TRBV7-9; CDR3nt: TGTGCCAGCAGCTTAGGATACGGGGACAGAATGGAGGAAAAACTGTTTTTT; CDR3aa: CASSLGYGDRMEEKLFF
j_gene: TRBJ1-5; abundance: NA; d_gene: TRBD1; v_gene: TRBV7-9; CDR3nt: TGTTCCAGCAGCTGGACAGGGGATCAGCCCCAGCATTTT; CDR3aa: CSSSWTGDQPQHF
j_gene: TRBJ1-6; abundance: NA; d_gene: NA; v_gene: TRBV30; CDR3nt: TGTGCCTGGGCCCGGGTCCAATTTTCACCCCTCCACTTT; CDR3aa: CAWARVQFSPLHF
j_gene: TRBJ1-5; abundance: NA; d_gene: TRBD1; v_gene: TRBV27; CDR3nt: TGTGCCAGCAGTTCGACAGGGCGCCGCGTCCCGAATCAGCCCCAGCATTTT; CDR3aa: CASSSTGRRVPNQPQHF
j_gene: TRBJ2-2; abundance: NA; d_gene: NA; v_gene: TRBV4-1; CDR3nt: TGCGCCAGCAGCCCGACCGGACAAACCGGGGAGCTGTTTTTT; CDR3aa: CASSPTGQTGELFF
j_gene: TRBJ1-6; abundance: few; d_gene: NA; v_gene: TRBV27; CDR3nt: TGTGCCAGCAACCTAGGAGGGGAGCATTCACCCCTCCACTTT; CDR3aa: CASNLGGEHSPLHF
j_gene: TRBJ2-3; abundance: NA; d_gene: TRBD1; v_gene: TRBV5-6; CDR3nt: TGTGCCAGCAGCGAGGGGACAGGAGTAGATACGCAGTATTTT; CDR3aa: CASSEGTGVDTQYF
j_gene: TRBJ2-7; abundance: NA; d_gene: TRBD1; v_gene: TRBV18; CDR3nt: TGTGCCAGCTCACTACCGGGACAGGGGGTGCACGAGCAGTACTTC; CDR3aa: CASSLPGQGVHEQYF
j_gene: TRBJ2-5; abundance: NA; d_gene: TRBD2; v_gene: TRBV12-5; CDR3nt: TGTGCTAGTGGTCAAGCGGGGCCGGCAGGGGAGACCCAGTACTTC; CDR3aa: CASGQAGPAGETQYF
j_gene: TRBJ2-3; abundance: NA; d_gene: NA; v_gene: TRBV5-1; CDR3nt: TGCGCCAGCAGCTTGTATACAGGGTCTGACACAGATACGCAGTATTTT; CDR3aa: CASSLYTGSDTDTQYF
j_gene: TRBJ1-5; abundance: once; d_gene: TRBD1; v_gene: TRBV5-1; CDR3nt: TGCGCCAGCAGCGAGGGACAGTCTAGCAATCAGCCCCAGCATTTT; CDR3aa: CASSEGQSSNQPQHF
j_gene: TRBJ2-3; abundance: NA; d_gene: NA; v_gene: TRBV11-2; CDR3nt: TGTGCCAGCAGCCTGGGACCGGGAAGCAGGGGAGATACGCAGTATTTT; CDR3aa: CASSLGPGSRGDTQYF
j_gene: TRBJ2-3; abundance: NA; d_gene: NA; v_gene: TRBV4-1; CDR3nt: TGCGCCAGCAGCCAAGAGGGGGCAGCTTTCACAGATACGCAGTATTTT; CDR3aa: CASSQEGAAFTDTQYF